This T cell receptor (beta chain) is from a study of T-cell memory formation after mild COVID-19. For the study at large: Among the donors, TCR clusters were largely specific to each donor. Findings and limits, study-wide: Memory cells collected pre-infection included some clones that later responded, suggesting cross-reactive memory joined.

This CDR3 is built from 11 residues. The V and J ends lost 4 bases and 10 bases respectively, with 10 bases between them. Germline V gene sequence: CDR1 SGHTA, CDR2 FQGNSA. This clonotype was recorded at least ten times. What it recognizes is unknown. TCRdb analysed the 5' RACE reads with MiXCR anew, one entry per CDR3 protein. The sample has approximately 150,000 distinct CDR3 sequences, 6% seen once. The chain uses TRBV7-2 and TRBJ2-5; no clear D. The TCR was taken from an adult woman who had mild COVID-19 (a few samples of this study predate the infection). Cell type and time point are not known. The sequencing sample was made of PBMCs or a T cell subset sorted from them (not recorded which). The CDR3: CASSSTKVQYF. CDR3 in DNA: TGTGCCAGCAGCTCTACTAAGGTCCAGTACTTC.